This T cell receptor (beta chain) was documented in a study of cytomegalovirus exposure and HLA in healthy donors. Researchers ran the PCR with 60 Vbeta and 13 Jbeta primers. Sequenced by immunoSEQ multiplex PCR; TCRdb stores in-frame clones only, minus some. The sample includes some 190,000 clones, less than 90% seen only once; the top ten take 1.3% to 1.5%. This clone was counted once. Its antigen is not known. Findings and caveats of the study: CMV serostatus was the only immune exposure information that was available. Prior analysis indicated that the majority of TCR beta V segments exhibited productivity approximately 87% or approximately 30% of the time. As was reported, the classifier diagnosed cytomegalovirus status with high specificity and sensitivity. Sequences of the TCR beta chain were said to predict the HLA-A and HLA-B alleles of most subjects accurately.

This CDR3 spans 18 amino acids. The ends lost 5 bases at V and 1 base at J; junction bases unmatched: 11. Germline V lookup: CDR1 SGHTA, CDR2 FQGTGA. The sample was PBMCs. This TCR was sampled from a girl aged 5 to 17 in good health and CMV-seropositive. The rearrangement uses TRBV7-3 and TRBJ2-6; 7 positions agree with TRBD1. The CDR3 loop is CASSVSGTVQSGANVLTF. DNA for the CDR3: TGTGCCAGCAGCGTGTCTGGGACAGTACAATCTGGGGCCAACGTCCTGACTTTC. Looking up the rest from reference TRBV7-3 and TRBJ2-6 gives the full variable domain: GAGVSQTPSNKVTEKGKYVELRCDPISGHTALYWYRQSLGQGPEFLIYFQGTGAADDSGLPNDRFFAVRPEGSVSTLKIQRTERGDSAVYLCASSVSGTVQSGANVLTFGAGSRLTVL.